The rows below give T cell receptor beta chains drawn from one sample of a study of beta chain features in type 1 diabetes. TCRdb keeps only in-frame clones here, not all; method: immunoSEQ multiplex PCR. The repertoire has just over 450,000 clones, over 25% of them found once; the top ten carry 0.065%. What was sequenced was naive CD4+ T cells from blood. The source of these receptors is a man younger than 30 in good health. Both conserved end residues are part of each CDR3. The D gene is left open where the match is weak. Rows give clone size only sometimes, using once, few, many, or a class for an expanded clone.

j_call clone_size d_call v_call cdr3_nt cdr3_aa
TRBJ1-1 NA NA TRBV9 TGTGCCAGCAGCCCCGGATTGAACACTGAAGCTTTCTTT CASSPGLNTEAFF
TRBJ2-4 NA NA TRBV6-5 TGTGCCAGCAGTTCCGTACGTGGAAACATTCAGTACTTC CASSSVRGNIQYF
TRBJ2-5 NA NA TRBV10-3 TGTGCCATCAAGGGGGGAGCGGGAACCGATCAAGAGACCCAGTACTTC CAIKGGAGTDQETQYF
TRBJ2-7 NA NA TRBV5-1 TGCGCCAGCAGCTTGGCGGGGCCATCCGAGCAGTACTTC CASSLAGPSEQYF
TRBJ2-5 NA NA TRBV7-2 TGTGCCAGCAGCTTAAGGGGAGGAGAGACCCAGTACTTC CASSLRGGETQYF
TRBJ2-7 few NA TRBV5-1 TGCGCCAGCAGCTTGTCCGACGGAGCGTTCGAGCAGTACTTC CASSLSDGAFEQYF
TRBJ2-7 NA TRBD1 TRBV19 TGTGCCAGTAGGGACAGGGCCACCTACGAGCAGTACTTC CASRDRATYEQYF
TRBJ1-2 few TRBD1 TRBV10-3 TGTGCCATCAGTGTAGAGACAGGGCCCTATGGCTACACCTTC CAISVETGPYGYTF
TRBJ2-1 NA TRBD2 TRBV6-5 TGTGCCAGCAGTTACTCTGGGCTAGCGGGGTACAATGAGCAGTTCTTC CASSYSGLAGYNEQFF
TRBJ2-3 NA NA TRBV5-1 TGCGCCAGCAGCTTGGTCCCAGATACGCAGTATTTT CASSLVPDTQYF
TRBJ2-2 NA NA TRBV5-1 TGCGCCAGCAGCCAGACAGGCCCCCACACCGGGGAGCTGTTTTTT CASSQTGPHTGELFF
TRBJ2-1 few TRBD2 TRBV29-1 TGCAGCGTCGGGGCTAGCGGGAGGGGGGATGAGCAGTTCTTC CSVGASGRGDEQFF
TRBJ2-7 NA NA TRBV15 TGTGCCACCAGCCCCCGATCCTACGAGCAGTACTTC CATSPRSYEQYF
TRBJ2-1 once TRBD2 TRBV4-3 TGCGCCAGCAGCCTGCGGACTAGCGGGAGCGATGAGCAGTTCTTC CASSLRTSGSDEQFF
TRBJ2-5 NA NA TRBV2 TGTGCCAGCTCAGAGGAAGAGACCCAGTACTTC CASSEEETQYF
TRBJ2-2 NA NA TRBV4-3 TGCGCCAGCAGGGCAGGGGGGCCCACCGGGGAGCTGTTTTTT CASRAGGPTGELFF
TRBJ1-2 NA NA TRBV2 TGTGCCAGCAGCACAGACACTAACTATGGCTACACCTTC CASSTDTNYGYTF